The 24 T cell receptor beta chains in this list originate from one sample, sequenced in a study of regulatory T cells in long-lasting Graves disease (dated by TCRdb to the early 2020s). Libraries were prepared through multiplex PCR. Reads for this sample came from an Illumina HiSeq 4000. iRepertoire HTBI primers and Arm-PCR amplification of CDR3 regions were used to construct TCR beta libraries. The public reads were reanalyzed by TCRdb: fastp trimming at Q25, MiXCR alignment, in-frame beta chains only. All rows with the same CDR3 protein become a single entry with the most common DNA and genes. Across this sample there are 350,000 to 500,000 distinct CDR3 sequences, with about 21% seen only once. The ten top clones hold around an eighth of the sample. Read against the paper, the sample's time point label means: persistent/refractory GD, antithyroid drugs over 5 years with positive TRAb. RNA was extracted from PBMCs in TRIzol for both TCR sequencing and RNA sequencing.

Sequencing was performed on peripheral blood mononuclear cells (PBMCs), taken when the disease was refractory, from a patient treated with antithyroid drugs. The receptors stem from a female donor with Graves disease.

This clonotype was found many times. This rearrangement joins TRBV10-3 to TRBJ2-7; no definite D call. The germline V gene has CDR1 ENHRY and CDR2 SYGVKD. This CDR3 is 13 amino acids long. The ends were cut back, 2 bases at V and 2 bases at J, with 7 bases in the middle. CDR3 DNA sequence: TGTGCCATCAGTGAGCTGGGTGCCTACGAGCAGTACTTC. This codes for CAISELGAYEQYF.

In regard to this clonotype: It may be a read error: a sequence one base away is much more abundant. The chain couples TRBV12-3 or TRBV12-4 to TRBJ1-6; no clear D gene. V was trimmed by 4 bases and J by 9 bases, leaving 13 bases between them. This CDR3 has 14 amino acids. CDR3 DNA: TGTGCCAGCAGTTATCGGTTCCAGATTTCACCCCTCCACTTT. Amino acid sequence: CASSYRFQISPLHF.

V usage is TRBV11-2 and J usage is TRBJ1-1; D may be TRBD1 (5 bases). V shed 8 bases and J shed 0 bases, with 7 bases lying between them. Germline CDR1 SGHAT, CDR2 FQNNGV. The CDR3 has 12 residues. For the CDR3, the DNA is TGTGCCAGCCAGGGCTTGAACACTGAAGCTTTCTTT. As protein: CASQGLNTEAFF.

The sample holds a few counts of this clonotype. This chain connects TRBV7-2 to TRBJ2-1; 9 positions agree with TRBD1. This CDR3 has 16 residues. CDR1 is SGHTA and CDR2 is FQGNSA in the germline V gene. Trimming at V came to 7 bases and at J to 8 bases, leaving 15 bases not matched to a gene. The CDR3: CASKQGWTGARDEQFF. The CDR3 DNA is TGTGCCAGCAAACAAGGGTGGACAGGGGCTAGGGATGAGCAGTTCTTC.

This clonotype was seen a handful of times. The rearrangement links TRBV5-1 to TRBJ2-2, with 10 bases that match TRBD2. Germline CDR1 SGHRS, CDR2 YFSETQ. J gave up 4 bases and V 0 bases, and 6 bases lay outside the gene matches. The CDR3 runs to 17 residues. The CDR3 is CASSLESSGSRTGELFF. DNA of the CDR3: TGCGCCAGCAGCTTGGAGTCTAGCGGGAGCCGCACCGGGGAGCTGTTTTTT.

In this sample, this clonotype turned up many times. The chain is built from TRBV20-1 and TRBJ2-2, with D unresolved. Per germline, CDR1 DFQATT and CDR2 SNEGSKA (reference sequence). The CDR3 is made up of 13 amino acids. Trimming took 1 base from V and 0 from J, leaving 3 bases between them. The CDR3 protein is CSARAPNTGELFF. The CDR3, as DNA: TGCAGTGCTAGAGCGCCGAACACCGGGGAGCTGTTTTTT.

This clonotype appeared many times. This sequence joins TRBV28 and TRBJ2-7; 11 nucleotides align to TRBD2. The junction had 15 bases not matched to a gene; V was cut back by 8 bases and J by 0 bases. This CDR3 contains 18 residues. Looked up from germline, CDR1 is MDHEN and CDR2 is SYDVKM. In DNA, the CDR3 is TGTGCCAGCGCTCCCTTAATTCGGACTAGCGGGTACTCCTACGAGCAGTACTTC. Amino acids: CASAPLIRTSGYSYEQYF. Full variable domain (remainder filled in from reference TRBV28 and TRBJ2-7): DVKVTQSSRYLVKRTGEKVFLECVQDMDHENMFWYRQDPGLGLRLIYFSYDVKMKEKGDIPEGYSVSREKKERFSLILESASTNQTSMYLCASAPLIRTSGYSYEQYFGPGTRLTVT.

V gene TRBV4-1 combines with J gene TRBJ2-4; the match to TRBD1 covers 9 bases. The CDR3 covers 17 residues. The V and J ends lost 3 bases and 3 bases, in that order; junction bases with no gene match: 9. Per germline, CDR1 MGHRA and CDR2 YSYEKL. The CDR3 DNA reads TGCGCCAGCAGCCAGGGCGCGGACAGGGGCCTCAAAAACATTCAGTACTTC. Protein: CASSQGADRGLKNIQYF.

As to this clonotype: A read error is possible here, since a much larger clone lies one base away. The genes are TRBV6-1 and TRBJ2-7; 8 positions match TRBD2. The germline gives CDR1 MNHNS, CDR2 SASEGT. The CDR3 consists of 15 residues. V dropped 7 bases and J dropped 2; count of bases not matched to a gene: 10. In DNA, the CDR3 is TGTGCCAGCACCCAATTGGGACTAGGGACCTACGAGCAGTACTTC. Encoded protein: CASTQLGLGTYEQYF.

The chain recombines TRBV7-9 with TRBJ2-4; D is uncertain. The CDR3 sequence is 12 residues long. Trimming cost V 1 base and J 8 bases, with 6 bases left between them. In germline, CDR1 is SEHNR, CDR2 FQNEAQ (reference sequence). CDR3 coding DNA: TGTGCCAGCAGCTTAGGGGCGGACATTCAGTACTTC. Encoded protein: CASSLGADIQYF.

This clonotype was recorded many times. V is TRBV12-3 or TRBV12-4 and J is TRBJ1-4; tentatively, D is TRBD1 (5 bases). This CDR3 is 14 amino acids long. Between the trimmed V and J ends, which lost 3 bases and 8 bases, there was a span of 13 bases. CDR3 sequence reads: CASSFSGLGEKLFF. The DNA of the CDR3 is TGTGCCAGCAGTTTTTCGGGGCTTGGGGAAAAACTGTTTTTT.

This clonotype has only a few counts. The rearrangement links TRBV28 to TRBJ2-1; D is perhaps TRBD2 (7 bases). The germline V gene encodes CDR1 MDHEN and CDR2 SYDVKM. Trimming stripped 6 bases from V and 15 bases from J, with 21 bases between. This CDR3 contains 13 residues. CDR3 amino acids: CASSPKGGRAPFF. CDR3 bases: TGTGCCAGCAGCCCCAAAGGGGGGAGGGCCCCGTTCTTC.

Remarks on this clonotype: A read error is likely here: a far larger clone is one base away. The chain has TRBV7-9 and TRBJ2-5, with D possibly being TRBD2 (7 bases). The CDR3 runs to 14 residues. Germline V gene lookup returns CDR1 SEHNR and CDR2 FQNEAQ (reference sequence). CDR3 sequence reads: CVSTLGGGGETQYF. In DNA, the CDR3 is TGTGTCAGCACCCTTGGGGGAGGGGGGGAGACCCAGTACTTC.

This clonotype has just a few counts. The chain combines TRBV7-9 with TRBJ2-7, with 11 bases lining up with TRBD1. The germline V gene encodes CDR1 SEHNR and CDR2 FQNEAQ (reference sequence). Germline trimming cut 6 bases from V and 2 bases from J; bases unmatched to any gene: 9. The CDR3 consists of 16 residues. CDR3 residues: CASRPEPGQGAYEQYF. The CDR3 DNA reads as TGTGCCAGCAGACCAGAACCGGGACAGGGGGCCTACGAGCAGTACTTC.

This clonotype was observed at least ten times. CDR3 bases: TGTGCCAGCAGCCAGGTTAGCGGGAGGGCCCACGAGCAGTACTTC. Translated, it gives CASSQVSGRAHEQYF. This chain links TRBV3-1 with TRBJ2-7, with 11 nucleotides matching TRBD2. Losses at the gene ends were 3 bases for V and 5 bases for J; bases not matched to a gene: 6. CDR1 and CDR2 from the germline V gene are LGHDT and YNNKEL (reference sequence). The CDR3 has 15 residues.

This clonotype has at least ten counts. The chain has TRBV6-6 and TRBJ1-2, with D possibly matching TRBD1 (5 bases). CDR3 length: 16 amino acids. Looked up from germline, CDR1 is MNHNY and CDR2 is SVGAGI (reference sequence). Trimming removed 0 bases from V and 9 bases from J, with 20 bases in between. The CDR3 sequence is CASSYSIQATAASYTF. The CDR3 DNA reads TGTGCCAGCAGTTACTCGATACAGGCCACGGCGGCGAGCTACACCTTC.

The sample holds a few counts of this clonotype. This chain connects TRBV5-6 to TRBJ2-5; TRBD1 matches at 7 bases. V gave up 6 bases and J gave up 1 base; unmatched junction bases: 6. The CDR3 contains 14 residues. CDR1 SGHDT and CDR2 YYEEEE come from the germline V gene. The chain's CDR3 is CASTNSGGQETQYF. The CDR3 region has the DNA TGTGCCAGCACCAACTCAGGGGGCCAAGAGACCCAGTACTTC. The full variable domain, rest sourced from reference TRBV5-6 and TRBJ2-5, is DAGVTQSPTHLIKTRGQQVTLRCSPKSGHDTVSWYQQALGQGPQFIFQYYEEEERQRGNFPDRFSGHQFPNYSSELNVNALLLGDSALYLCASTNSGGQETQYFGPGTRLLVL.

In its sample, this clonotype was seen many times. The junction and the germline gene differ at one end; a read error may be behind it. The rearrangement uses TRBV16 and TRBJ1-2; D remains ambiguous. The V gene's germline CDR1 is KGHSY and CDR2 FQNENV. The CDR3 spans 13 residues. CDR3 sequence: CASRNGRPYSYTF. For the CDR3, the DNA is TGTGCCAGCAGAAACGGACGGCCCTATAGCTACACCTTC.

This clonotype was observed many times. The chain links TRBV14 to TRBJ2-7; no definite D call. The V end was cut by 1 base, the J end by 2 bases, with 12 bases between. This CDR3 has 15 residues. Germline assignment: CDR1 SGHDN and CDR2 FVKESK. CDR3 amino acids: CASSQGIDLAYEQYF. CDR3 nucleotides: TGTGCCAGCAGCCAAGGGATCGATTTAGCCTACGAGCAGTACTTC.

This clonotype was counted a few times. The chain links TRBV20-1 to TRBJ2-7; 12 bases match TRBD2. Trimming cost V 4 bases and J 3 bases; bases outside gene matches: 10. Germline CDR1 reads DFQATT; CDR2 reads SNEGSKA (reference sequence). The CDR3 sequence is 16 residues long. CDR3 sequence: CSATRPGLAGNYEQYF. CDR3 sequence (DNA): TGCAGTGCTACTCGACCTGGACTAGCGGGGAACTACGAGCAGTACTTC.

This clonotype has a count of ten or more. The DNA for the CDR3 is TGCAGTGCTAGAGAGTACATACGTAATGAAAAACTGTTTTTT. Protein sequence: CSAREYIRNEKLFF. The V gene is TRBV20-1, the J gene TRBJ1-4, with D hard to call. The V and J ends lost 0 bases and 4 bases respectively, with 9 bases between them. This CDR3 has 14 amino acids. The V gene's germline CDR1 is DFQATT and CDR2 SNEGSKA (reference sequence).

About this clonotype itself: This may be a read error: a much more frequent sequence differs by one nucleotide. The V gene is TRBV28, the J gene TRBJ2-5; 13 bases line up with TRBD2. The germline V gene has CDR1 MDHEN and CDR2 SYDVKM. There are 14 residues in the CDR3. The V and J ends lost 9 bases and 5 bases, in that order; junction bases with no gene match: 6. The CDR3 sequence: CASRTSGSLETQYF. For the CDR3, the DNA is TGTGCCAGTAGGACTAGCGGGAGTTTGGAGACCCAGTACTTC.

V and J are TRBV19 and TRBJ2-5, with 14 bases identical to TRBD2. The germline V gene has CDR1 LNHDA and CDR2 SQIVND (reference sequence). This CDR3 contains 19 residues. The junction had 12 bases not matched to a gene; V was cut back by 3 bases and J by 3 bases. The CDR3 spells CASSIRGLAGGPPEETQYF. In DNA, the CDR3 is TGTGCCAGTAGTATTCGCGGACTAGCGGGAGGCCCCCCCGAAGAGACCCAGTACTTC.

There are many counts of this clonotype. The J gene is TRBJ2-5, the V gene TRBV7-9, with 7 bases that match TRBD1. J was trimmed by 4 bases and V by 0 bases; bases with no gene match: 5. CDR1 is SEHNR, CDR2 FQNEAQ, per germline (reference sequence). There are 15 residues in the CDR3. CDR3 sequence (DNA): TGTGCCAGCAGCTTAGCGCACAGGGGTGTAGAGACCCAGTACTTC. Translated, it gives CASSLAHRGVETQYF.